A single sample is the source of the 30 T cell receptor beta chains below, sequenced in a study of blood T cell repertoires in COVID-19. The method was immunoSEQ multiplex PCR; TCRdb's version includes in-frame clones alone and lacks a portion of them. The table records under 250,000 clones, around four fifths of them present only once. Sequencing was done on a sample of peripheral blood. The receptors were gathered from a woman aged 55-69 years with active or convalescent COVID-19.

The rearrangement uses TRBV9 and TRBJ2-3; 11 bases line up with TRBD2. The CDR3 is 17 residues long. Germline CDR1 SGDLS, CDR2 YYNGEE. V lost 3 bases and J lost 2; bases outside the gene matches: 8. Here the CDR3 DNA reads TGTGCCAGCAGCGAAGGACCTAGCGGGGGGAACACAGATACGCAGTATTTT. Residues: CASSEGPSGGNTDTQYF.

This chain connects TRBV13 to TRBJ1-5; D is unclear. Germline assignment: CDR1 PRHDT and CDR2 FYEKMQ (reference sequence). The CDR3 contains 13 residues. V lost 5 bases, J lost 2 bases, and 7 bases lay in between. The CDR3 DNA sequence: TGTGCCAGCAGCCTGGCCGGCAATCAGCCCCAGCATTTT. It specifies CASSLAGNQPQHF.

This chain joins TRBV11-2 and TRBJ1-4; D perhaps matches TRBD1 (6 bases). Trimming removed 3 bases from V and 4 bases from J, with 15 bases in between. Germline V gene sequence: CDR1 SGHAT, CDR2 FQNNGV. The CDR3 extends over 16 amino acids. CDR3: CASSLFAGADNEKLFF. The CDR3 nucleotides read TGTGCCAGCAGCTTGTTTGCGGGGGCTGATAATGAAAAACTGTTTTTT.

This sequence joins TRBV27 and TRBJ2-1; possible D gene TRBD2, 7 bases. The V end was cut by 6 bases, the J end by 4 bases, with 13 bases between. The CDR3 length is 14 residues. Germline lookup yields CDR1 MNHEY and CDR2 SMNVEV (reference sequence). The DNA for the CDR3 is TGTGCCAGCAGCGGGGGGCCCGTGTACAATGAGCAGTTCTTC. Its protein is CASSGGPVYNEQFF.

The chain carries TRBV7-6 and TRBJ2-1; 9 bases fit TRBD2. CDR1 is SGHVS and CDR2 is FNYEAQ in the germline V gene. Unmatched junction bases numbered 8, after V lost 1 base and J lost 7 bases. The CDR3 loop spans 16 amino acids. The CDR3 sequence is CASSLGGRAVYNEQFF. For the CDR3, the DNA is TGTGCCAGCAGCTTAGGCGGGAGGGCCGTTTATAATGAGCAGTTCTTC.

The chain links TRBV18 to TRBJ2-1; D is perhaps TRBD2 (5 bases). Between the trimmed V and J ends, which lost 5 bases and 0 bases, there was a span of 11 bases. Per the germline V gene, CDR1 is KGHSH and CDR2 is LQKENI. CDR3 size: 15 residues. CDR3 amino acids: CASSAPGSSYNEQFF. For the CDR3, the DNA is TGTGCCAGCTCAGCCCCGGGGAGCTCCTACAATGAGCAGTTCTTC.

This chain uses TRBV9 with TRBJ2-1; 7 bases fit TRBD2. CDR1 SGDLS and CDR2 YYNGEE come from the germline V gene. V lost 0 bases, J lost 3 bases, and 3 bases stayed unmatched. CDR3 size: 15 residues. CDR3 coding DNA: TGTGCCAGCAGCGTAGAACCTAGCGGCTACAATGAGCAGTTCTTC. As protein: CASSVEPSGYNEQFF.

The V and J genes are TRBV19 and TRBJ2-7; 10 bases align to TRBD1. This CDR3 spans 14 amino acids. J gave up 6 bases and V 6 bases, and 8 bases lay outside the gene matches. Per the germline V gene, CDR1 is LNHDA and CDR2 is SQIVND (reference sequence). CDR3 in amino acids: CASSSGTGVGEQYF. The CDR3 coding sequence is TGTGCCAGTAGCTCCGGGACAGGGGTTGGCGAGCAGTACTTC.

The chain joins TRBV19 to TRBJ2-2; the match to TRBD2 covers 10 bases. V lost 6 bases and J lost 4; bases outside the gene matches: 5. Germline values: CDR1 LNHDA, CDR2 SQIVND (reference sequence). The CDR3 is 15 residues long. CDR3 region: CASSGLAVTTGELFF. The CDR3 DNA reads TGTGCCAGTAGCGGACTAGCGGTAACCACCGGGGAGCTGTTTTTT. Full variable domain (missing parts from reference TRBV19 and TRBJ2-2): DGGITQSPKYLFRKEGQNVTLSCEQNLNHDAMYWYRQDPGQGLRLIYYSQIVNDFQKGDIAEGYSVSREKKESFPLTVTSAQKNPTAFYLCASSGLAVTTGELFFGEGSRLTVL.

This clone has just one count. The V gene is TRBV5-1, the J gene TRBJ2-1, with 10 bases fitting TRBD2. The CDR3 is 17 amino acids. Germline CDR1 SGHRS, CDR2 YFSETQ. Trimming took 3 bases from V and 1 from J; bases not matched to a gene: 7. The CDR3 DNA reads TGCGCCAGCAGCTCCTCTAGCGGGAGTGTGTCCTACAATGAGCAGTTCTTC. Translation gives CASSSSSGSVSYNEQFF.

This chain uses TRBV5-1 with TRBJ2-3; D is unclear. Germline CDR1 reads SGHRS; CDR2 reads YFSETQ. Trimming took off 0 bases at V and 5 bases at J, with 7 bases between the two ends. The length of the CDR3 is 13 residues. The CDR3 reads CASSLVSRDTQYF. DNA for the CDR3: TGCGCCAGCAGCTTGGTGTCGAGAGATACGCAGTATTTT.

This chain joins TRBV27 and TRBJ1-6, with D unresolved. The germline CDR1 and CDR2 sequences are MNHEY and SMNVEV (reference sequence). The V and J ends lost 5 bases and 4 bases respectively, with 9 bases between them. The CDR3 has 14 amino acids. DNA for the CDR3: TGTGCCAGCAGTACCGGAGAGTATAATTCACCCCTCCACTTT. This encodes CASSTGEYNSPLHF.

The table lists this clone with a count of one. The chain employs TRBV21-1 and TRBJ2-5; the D call of TRBD1 is as the table states it, not checked on the DNA. TRBV21-1 represents a pseudogene. This CDR3 contains 15 residues. CDR3 loop: CASNLGQGLQETQYF. CDR3 DNA sequence: TGTGCCAGCAACCTAGGACAGGGACTTCAAGAGACCCAGTACTTC.

CDR3 DNA sequence: TGTGCCATCAGTGACCCCTTCGTTCCAGATACGCAGTATTTT. Residues: CAISDPFVPDTQYF. The rearrangement links TRBV10-3 to TRBJ2-3; D is uncertain. The CDR3 has 14 amino acids. The V and J ends lost 3 bases and 4 bases respectively, with 11 bases between them. Germline V gene data show CDR1 as ENHRY and CDR2 as SYGVKD.

J is TRBJ2-7 and V is TRBV25-1; 10 nucleotides line up with TRBD2. V gave up 6 bases and J gave up 0 bases; unmatched junction bases: 2. Per the germline V gene, CDR1 is MGHDK and CDR2 is SYGVNS. This CDR3 has 14 amino acids. The CDR3 sequence is CASSLAGASYEQYF. CDR3 bases: TGTGCCAGCAGCCTAGCGGGAGCCTCCTACGAGCAGTACTTC.

The chain employs TRBV7-9 and TRBJ1-1, with unresolved D. V was shortened by 1 base and J by 2 bases, with 8 bases between the two germline ends. CDR1 is SEHNR and CDR2 is FQNEAQ in the germline V gene (reference sequence). This CDR3 is built from 14 residues. The CDR3 reads CASSLVSTNTEAFF. In DNA form, the CDR3 reads TGTGCCAGCAGCTTAGTCAGTACCAACACTGAAGCTTTCTTT.

The rearrangement links TRBV6-5 to TRBJ2-1; tentatively, D is TRBD1 (6 bases). Trimming removed 9 bases from V and 9 bases from J, with 15 bases in between. The CDR3 is made up of 12 amino acids. Germline CDR1 and CDR2: MNHEY and SVGAGI. The CDR3 protein is CASATGFGEQFF. The CDR3 DNA sequence: TGTGCCAGTGCTACAGGGTTTGGTGAGCAGTTCTTC.

The chain couples TRBV25-1 to TRBJ1-4; 9 bases agree with TRBD1. The CDR3 totals 13 residues. J lost 8 bases, V lost 9 bases, and 7 bases had no gene match. Germline assignment: CDR1 MGHDK and CDR2 SYGVNS. DNA for the CDR3: TGTGCCAGTAAGGACAGGGGCGGGGAAAAACTGTTTTTT. Translating it yields CASKDRGGEKLFF.

The rearrangement joins TRBV30 to TRBJ1-2; D unresolved. CDR1 GTSNPN and CDR2 SVGIG come from the germline V gene (reference sequence). V lost 1 base to trimming and J lost 2 bases, with 8 bases between them. The CDR3 has 13 residues. CDR3: CAWSAQENYGYTF. Here the CDR3 DNA reads TGTGCCTGGAGTGCTCAGGAAAACTATGGCTACACCTTC.

This clone was found once. Here the CDR3 DNA reads TGTGCCAGCCCGGGACTAGCGGGGGTAGATACGCAGTATTTT. Its protein is CASPGLAGVDTQYF. The chain combines TRBV19 with TRBJ2-3; TRBD2 matches 14 bases. The V and J ends lost 9 bases and 5 bases, in that order; junction bases with no gene match: 4. CDR1 and CDR2 from the germline V gene are LNHDA and SQIVND (reference sequence). This CDR3 has 14 residues.

J is TRBJ2-1 and V is TRBV2; D unclear. CDR1 is SNHLY and CDR2 is FYNNEI in the germline V gene. V gave up 3 bases and J gave up 2 bases, with 17 bases separating them. The CDR3 sequence is 17 residues long. The CDR3 here is CASSEGSFPQTYNEQFF. The CDR3 DNA is TGTGCCAGCAGTGAGGGCAGCTTCCCGCAGACCTACAATGAGCAGTTCTTC.

The rearrangement uses TRBV28 and TRBJ1-2; tentatively, D is TRBD1 (5 bases). The CDR3 is 14 residues long. Between the trimmed V and J ends, which lost 5 bases and 3 bases, there was a span of 13 bases. Germline V gene lookup returns CDR1 MDHEN and CDR2 SYDVKM. CDR3 DNA sequence: TGTGCCAGCAGTCCCCAGGGAGGCTACTATGGCTACACCTTC. This encodes CASSPQGGYYGYTF.

The chain employs TRBV6-1 and TRBJ2-7; 9 nucleotides match TRBD1. Germline-derived CDR1 and CDR2 are MNHNS and SASEGT. This CDR3 has 16 residues. Trimming took 3 bases from V and 0 from J; bases not matched to a gene: 6. The DNA of the CDR3 is TGTGCCAGCAGTGAGTACGGGACAGGGTCCTCCTACGAGCAGTACTTC. Translated, it gives CASSEYGTGSSYEQYF.

Here the CDR3 DNA reads TGCGCCAGCCGCCCCGGGACAGGGACCTACGAGCAGTACTTC. This encodes CASRPGTGTYEQYF. The rearrangement uses TRBV5-1 and TRBJ2-7, with 9 nucleotides matching TRBD1. V was clipped by 7 bases and J by 2 bases; unmatched bases: 7. Germline CDR1 reads SGHRS; CDR2 reads YFSETQ. CDR3 size: 14 residues.

The V gene is TRBV28, the J gene TRBJ1-5, with D possibly being TRBD1 (6 bases). Looked up from germline, CDR1 is MDHEN and CDR2 is SYDVKM. The CDR3 loop spans 15 amino acids. V was shortened by 7 bases and J by 3 bases, with 16 bases between the two germline ends. CDR3 sequence reads: CASTQEGGPNQPQHF. The DNA of the CDR3 is TGTGCCAGCACCCAGGAAGGGGGTCCCAATCAGCCCCAGCATTTT.

J is TRBJ1-2 and V is TRBV7-8; no definite D call. Germline V gives CDR1 SGHVS, CDR2 FQNEAQ. V was shortened by 1 base and J by 2 bases, with 5 bases between the two germline ends. The CDR3 has 13 amino acids. The CDR3 protein is CASSLDYNYGYTF. CDR3 sequence (DNA): TGTGCCAGCAGCTTAGACTACAACTATGGCTACACCTTC.

The chain uses TRBV7-9 and TRBJ1-6; D may be TRBD1 (6 bases). Germline-derived CDR1 and CDR2 are SEHNR and FQNEAQ (reference sequence). The CDR3 is 16 residues long. Trimming removed 4 bases at V and 7 bases at J, with 17 bases between. The CDR3 DNA reads TGTGCCAGCAGCTCAAGTGGGGGCCAGGGGAATTCACCCCTCCACTTT. It translates to CASSSSGGQGNSPLHF.

V and J are TRBV9 and TRBJ1-1; 8 bases map to TRBD1. The CDR3 sequence is 15 residues long. Germline V gene lookup returns CDR1 SGDLS and CDR2 YYNGEE. Germline trimming cut 0 bases from V and 3 bases from J; bases unmatched to any gene: 4. CDR3 residues: CASSVGQGADTEAFF. CDR3 nucleotide sequence: TGTGCCAGCAGCGTAGGCCAGGGGGCAGACACTGAAGCTTTCTTT. Looking up the rest from reference TRBV9 and TRBJ1-1 gives the full variable domain: DSGVTQTPKHLITATGQRVTLRCSPRSGDLSVYWYQQSLDQGLQFLIQYYNGEERAKGNILERFSAQQFPDLHSELNLSSLELGDSALYFCASSVGQGADTEAFFGQGTRLTVV.

This chain joins TRBV11-2 and TRBJ2-1; D is possibly TRBD2 (5 bases). Germline V gene lookup returns CDR1 SGHAT and CDR2 FQNNGV. The CDR3 spans 14 residues. V was clipped by 1 base and J by 7 bases, with 11 bases between them. DNA for the CDR3: TGTGCCAGCAGCTTAGGGTCTAGGGAGAATGAGCAGTTCTTC. Protein: CASSLGSRENEQFF.

The V call is TRBV7-9, the J call TRBJ2-2; D is undetermined. The CDR3 consists of 11 residues. CDR1 is SEHNR and CDR2 is FQNEAQ in the germline V gene (reference sequence). V was cut by 9 bases and J by 3 bases, with 5 bases left in between. As DNA, the CDR3 is TGTGCCAGTCCCGACACCGGGGAGCTGTTTTTT. As protein: CASPDTGELFF.